These 17 T cell receptor beta chains share one sample of origin, sequenced in a study of shared clonotypes between healthy human individuals. Generated by immunoSEQ multiplex PCR, the TCRdb table keeps only in-frame clones and is missing some. The sample consists of around 2.1 million clones, 85% to 95% of them appearing once. Positive CCR7 selection of CD45RO-negative cells yielded the naive CD8 cells, and terminally differentiated effector memory CD45RA+ cells were excluded. Sequencing input: naive CD8+ T cells from PBMCs. The receptors come from a man in his late teens or twenties in good health. Some clones in this sample may be carry-over from other donors' samples.

V and J are TRBV7-9 and TRBJ2-2, with 7 bases matching TRBD1. With 1 base clipped from V and 6 bases from J, the junction kept 5 bases outside the gene matches. The CDR3 is 15 amino acids. CDR1 is SEHNR and CDR2 is FQNEAQ in the germline V gene (reference sequence). In nucleotides, the CDR3 is TGTGCCAGCAGCTTAGGAGGCAGGGGGTCCGGGGAGCTGTTTTTT. As protein: CASSLGGRGSGELFF.

A remark on this clone: Other nucleotide sequences in the sample specify the same CDR3. The chain links TRBV2 to TRBJ1-5; D is undetermined. CDR1 and CDR2 from the germline V gene are SNHLY and FYNNEI. V was trimmed by 1 base and J by 0 bases, leaving 7 bases between them. This CDR3 has 15 amino acids. The CDR3 region is CASSEGGYSNQPQHF. CDR3 DNA sequence: TGTGCCAGCAGTGAAGGAGGGTATAGCAATCAGCCCCAGCATTTT.

The chain couples TRBV4-3 to TRBJ2-3, with D tentatively TRBD1 (6 bases). Germline CDR1 reads LGHNA; CDR2 reads YSLEER. CDR3 length: 15 amino acids. V lost 4 bases and J 2 bases, leaving 13 bases between the germline ends. The DNA of the CDR3 is TGCGCCAGCAGCCGCACAGACAGGCCCACAGATACGCAGTATTTT. This encodes CASSRTDRPTDTQYF.

The chain couples TRBV7-9 to TRBJ2-7; 7 bases agree with TRBD1. V was clipped by 5 bases and J by 5 bases; unmatched bases: 12. CDR1 is SEHNR, CDR2 FQNEAQ, per germline (reference sequence). This CDR3 comprises 15 residues. The DNA for the CDR3 is TGTGCCAGCAGCGGACGACAGGGTGGATTTAACGAGCAGTACTTC. It encodes CASSGRQGGFNEQYF.

The genes are TRBV2 and TRBJ2-1, with 8 bases fitting TRBD1. Trimming at V came to 5 bases and at J to 7 bases, leaving 10 bases not matched to a gene. CDR1 and CDR2 from the germline V gene are SNHLY and FYNNEI. The CDR3 runs 15 residues. CDR3 sequence (DNA): TGTGCCAGCAGTTATAGGACAGGGATGGGGAATGAGCAGTTCTTC. Its translation is CASSYRTGMGNEQFF.

The chain carries TRBV28 and TRBJ1-1; the D is unclear. V lost 7 bases to trimming and J lost 0 bases, with 12 bases between them. The CDR3 spans 14 residues. Germline V CDR1 and CDR2: MDHEN, SYDVKM. Here the CDR3 DNA reads TGTGCCAGCATTATAGACGGTATGAACACTGAAGCTTTCTTT. Translated, it gives CASIIDGMNTEAFF.

The chain joins TRBV28 to TRBJ2-5; D unclear. This CDR3 is 12 amino acids long. Germline CDR1 reads MDHEN; CDR2 reads SYDVKM. V shed 2 bases and J shed 6 bases, with 7 bases lying between them. The chain's CDR3 is CASSLNIKTQYF. In nucleotides, the CDR3 is TGTGCCAGCAGTTTAAATATAAAGACCCAGTACTTC.

V and J are TRBV27 and TRBJ1-5, with D possibly being TRBD1 (6 bases). The length of the CDR3 is 12 residues. Germline V CDR1 and CDR2: MNHEY, SMNVEV (reference sequence). The CDR3 sequence is CSTGSTYQPQHF. DNA of the CDR3: TGTTCTACAGGGAGCACCTATCAGCCCCAGCATTTT.

The chain links TRBV28 to TRBJ2-2; D ambiguous. The CDR3 loop spans 15 amino acids. Deletions cut 7 bases from V and 0 bases from J, with 12 bases between. CDR1 and CDR2 from the germline V gene are MDHEN and SYDVKM. DNA of the CDR3: TGTGCCAGCACGTTCGGGCTCGCGAACACCGGGGAGCTGTTTTTT. Residues: CASTFGLANTGELFF. Filled out from reference TRBV28 and TRBJ2-2, the complete variable domain reads DVKVTQSSRYLVKRTGEKVFLECVQDMDHENMFWYRQDPGLGLRLIYFSYDVKMKEKGDIPEGYSVSREKKERFSLILESASTNQTSMYLCASTFGLANTGELFFGEGSRLTVL.

This chain uses TRBV19 with TRBJ1-1, with no clear D. The CDR3 has 12 amino acids. Germline CDR1 LNHDA, CDR2 SQIVND (reference sequence). V was cut by 4 bases and J by 3 bases, with 6 bases left in between. CDR3 residues: CASSSEYTEAFF. CDR3 bases: TGTGCCAGTAGTAGTGAGTACACTGAAGCTTTCTTT.

The V gene is TRBV29-1, the J gene TRBJ2-1; 7 nucleotides line up with TRBD1. This CDR3 has 14 residues. Germline loops: CDR1 SQVTM, CDR2 ANQGSEA. Germline trimming cut 6 bases from V and 7 bases from J; bases unmatched to any gene: 12. CDR3 sequence (DNA): TGCAGCGTCGGGAAGGGGTCCAGGGGGAATGAGCAGTTCTTC. Encoded protein: CSVGKGSRGNEQFF.

This chain joins TRBV19 and TRBJ2-5, with 9 bases fitting TRBD2. V was pared by 4 bases and J by 4 bases, with 7 bases of the junction left unmatched. The germline gives CDR1 LNHDA, CDR2 SQIVND (reference sequence). The CDR3 is 15 amino acids. The CDR3 DNA reads TGTGCCAGTAGTAGGGTTAGCGGGAGCTTAGAGACCCAGTACTTC. This encodes CASSRVSGSLETQYF.

This chain links TRBV19 with TRBJ1-1; a weak D match, TRBD1 (5 bases). Trimming took off 1 base at V and 1 base at J, with 25 bases between the two ends. CDR3 size: 20 residues. Germline-derived CDR1 and CDR2 are LNHDA and SQIVND (reference sequence). CDR3 in amino acids: CASSIVPGTVIEVGNTEAFF. In DNA form, the CDR3 reads TGTGCCAGTAGTATAGTACCCGGGACGGTAATCGAGGTGGGGAACACTGAAGCTTTCTTT.

Worth noting for this clone: The sample holds other DNA sequences that translate to the same CDR3. The rearrangement joins TRBV9 to TRBJ2-1; 8 bases map to TRBD2. After removal of 2 bases from V and 5 bases from J, the junction contained 6 bases not matched to a gene. Germline-derived CDR1 and CDR2 are SGDLS and YYNGEE. The CDR3 runs to 15 residues. The chain's CDR3 is CASSVTSGLDNEQFF. For the CDR3, the DNA is TGTGCCAGCAGCGTCACTAGCGGCCTCGACAATGAGCAGTTCTTC.

This chain uses TRBV5-6 with TRBJ2-7; 9 bases are a match to TRBD1. Per the germline V gene, CDR1 is SGHDT and CDR2 is YYEEEE. The V and J ends lost 3 bases and 1 base, in that order; junction bases with no gene match: 8. This CDR3 is 16 amino acids long. The DNA for the CDR3 is TGTGCCAGCAGCTCCTTTCGGACAGGGGTATCCTACGAGCAGTACTTC. This translates into CASSSFRTGVSYEQYF.

The J gene is TRBJ2-3, the V gene TRBV12-5; 7 bases agree with TRBD2. V lost 1 base and J lost 1; bases outside the gene matches: 5. The CDR3 covers 16 residues. CDR1 and CDR2 (germline): LGHNT, FRNRAP. The CDR3 spells CASGLDQGGGTDTQYF. As DNA, the CDR3 is TGTGCTAGTGGTTTGGATCAGGGAGGGGGCACAGATACGCAGTATTTT.

Concerning this clone: This sample includes further DNA sequences coding for the same CDR3. The genes are TRBV28 and TRBJ1-1; D gene uncertain. The V gene lost 1 base and the J gene lost 2 bases, with 5 bases spanning the gap. The CDR3 is 13 residues long. Germline values: CDR1 MDHEN, CDR2 SYDVKM. As DNA, the CDR3 is TGTGCCAGCAGTTTATTGGATAACACTGAAGCTTTCTTT. Protein product: CASSLLDNTEAFF. Drawing the rest from reference TRBV28 and TRBJ1-1, the complete variable domain is DVKVTQSSRYLVKRTGEKVFLECVQDMDHENMFWYRQDPGLGLRLIYFSYDVKMKEKGDIPEGYSVSREKKERFSLILESASTNQTSMYLCASSLLDNTEAFFGQGTRLTVV.